The 12 T cell receptor beta chains listed next were all sequenced from one sample in a study of blood T cell repertoires in COVID-19. Produced via immunoSEQ multiplex PCR; TCRdb's table is partial and in-frame only. Altogether around 100,000 clones are present, around 81% being singletons, with the ten largest covering roughly 12%. The sequencing input was peripheral blood. The receptors come from a man aged 50-59 years with active or convalescent COVID-19.

V gene TRBV4-1 combines with J gene TRBJ1-1; 7 positions agree with TRBD1. Germline CDR1 and CDR2: MGHRA and YSYEKL. Losses at the gene ends were 0 bases for V and 0 bases for J; bases not matched to a gene: 10. This CDR3 is 18 amino acids long. In DNA form, the CDR3 reads TGCGCCAGCAGCCAAGATCATCGACAGGGACACTTGAACACTGAAGCTTTCTTT. It codes for CASSQDHRQGHLNTEAFF.

V gene TRBV7-9 combines with J gene TRBJ2-1; D call uncertain. This CDR3 is 12 amino acids long. The V end was cut by 1 base, the J end by 15 bases, with 13 bases between. Germline V gene data show CDR1 as SEHNR and CDR2 as FQNEAQ (reference sequence). CDR3 DNA: TGTGCCAGCAGCTTAGAAGAAGGCGGCAGGTTCTTC. Translation: CASSLEEGGRFF.

V usage is TRBV5-1 and J usage is TRBJ2-7; TRBD2 matches 13 bases. The CDR3 has 18 amino acids. Germline CDR1 SGHRS, CDR2 YFSETQ. V lost 3 bases, J lost 0 bases, and 9 bases stayed unmatched. The CDR3 region is CASSSHPGLAGSSYEQYF. In DNA, the CDR3 is TGCGCCAGCAGCTCGCACCCGGGACTAGCGGGGAGCTCCTACGAGCAGTACTTC.

V gene TRBV10-1 combines with J gene TRBJ1-2, with D possibly being TRBD1 (6 bases). The CDR3 runs to 14 residues. Trimming pared 5 bases from V and 5 bases from J, leaving 15 bases between. CDR1 and CDR2 (germline): WNHNN, SYGVQD (reference sequence). The CDR3 sequence is CASSSDSFPYGYTF. The CDR3 DNA follows: TGCGCCAGCAGTTCGGACAGCTTTCCTTATGGCTACACCTTC.

The chain links TRBV28 to TRBJ2-1; D unresolved. Trimming cost V 4 bases and J 2 bases, with 12 bases left between them. Germline V lookup: CDR1 MDHEN, CDR2 SYDVKM. CDR3 length: 15 residues. CDR3 sequence reads: CASSSSLGTYNEQFF. CDR3 nucleotide sequence: TGTGCCAGCAGTTCGTCCTTGGGCACCTACAATGAGCAGTTCTTC.

The chain couples TRBV12-3 or TRBV12-4 to TRBJ2-7; D is unclear. The V and J ends lost 0 bases and 2 bases respectively, with 5 bases between them. This CDR3 has 13 residues. The CDR3 region has the DNA TGTGCCAGCAGTTTAGCACAGCCCTACGAGCAGTACTTC. The encoded protein is CASSLAQPYEQYF.

V and J are TRBV24-1 and TRBJ1-2; 7 bases line up with TRBD1. Losses at the gene ends were 5 bases for V and 5 bases for J; bases not matched to a gene: 7. The CDR3 has 14 residues. Germline CDR1 reads KGHDR; CDR2 reads SFDVKD. CDR3 DNA: TGTGCCACCAGTGCTGGACAGGCTGGTTATGGCTACACCTTC. This gives the protein CATSAGQAGYGYTF.

This chain joins TRBV14 and TRBJ2-2; D is ambiguous. Germline V gene data show CDR1 as SGHDN and CDR2 as FVKESK. Trimming took 1 base from V and 3 from J, leaving 6 bases between them. CDR3 size: 14 residues. The CDR3 region is CASSQGIHTGELFF. The CDR3 region has the DNA TGTGCCAGCAGCCAAGGTATCCACACCGGGGAGCTGTTTTTT.

The genes are TRBV20-1 and TRBJ2-7; 10 bases are a match to TRBD2. CDR1 is DFQATT, CDR2 SNEGSKA, per germline (reference sequence). Germline trimming cut 3 bases from V and 5 bases from J; bases unmatched to any gene: 7. The CDR3 runs to 14 residues. As DNA, the CDR3 is TGCAGTGCTAGTCCCGGGACTAGCGACAACGAGCAGTACTTC. Encoded protein: CSASPGTSDNEQYF.

This chain connects TRBV5-1 to TRBJ2-5; 7 nucleotides line up with TRBD2. Trimming removed 1 base from V and 2 bases from J; junction bases left unmatched: 8. CDR1 is SGHRS and CDR2 is YFSETQ in the germline V gene. The CDR3 is 16 residues long. CDR3 coding DNA: TGCGCCAGCAGCTTGAAGTCGCGGGGGAGACAAGAGACCCAGTACTTC. It is translated as CASSLKSRGRQETQYF.

The genes are TRBV10-1 and TRBJ2-1; 11 positions agree with TRBD2. In germline, CDR1 is WNHNN, CDR2 SYGVQD (reference sequence). The trim removed 2 bases at V and 6 bases at J, leaving 12 bases unmatched. This CDR3 is 18 amino acids long. CDR3 protein: CASSERLAGKSRSNEQFF. In DNA form, the CDR3 reads TGCGCCAGCAGTGAGAGACTAGCGGGAAAAAGCCGCTCCAATGAGCAGTTCTTC.

CDR3 loop: CGSASAAPRPPGYIRKLFF. The CDR3 DNA reads TGTGGCAGTGCATCCGCAGCCCCCCGGCCCCCGGGTTATATTCGGAAACTGTTTTTT. The V call is TRBV8-1, the J call TRBJ1-4. TRBV8-1 is shown as a pseudogene. This CDR3 region has 19 residues.